A selection of T cell receptor beta chains follows, all from one sample in a study of T cells in Graves' hyperthyroidism and ophthalmopathy. TCRdb re-derived calls from the multiplex PCR reads in MiXCR, one entry per CDR3 protein. The sample has over 300,000 distinct CDR3 sequences, about 14% seen once; the top ten hold 11%. The specimen was blood. The receptors come from a woman between 55 and 75 years old with Graves' hyperthyroidism. Each CDR3 is given with its conserved first and last residue. The D gene is left open where the match is weak. Expanded clones get a size class; other rows say once, few or many, or leave the size out.

CDR3aa: CASTLSGTSGEQYF
CDR3nt: TGTGCCAGCACTCTATCCGGGACTAGTGGCGAGCAGTACTTC
abundance: many
j_gene: TRBJ2-7
v_gene: TRBV12-3/TRBV12-4
d_gene: TRBD2

CDR3aa: CASRPTSAIRSEQFF
CDR3nt: TGCGCCAGCAGACCCACTAGCGCAATTCGGAGTGAGCAGTTCTTC
abundance: few
j_gene: TRBJ2-1
v_gene: TRBV4-1
d_gene: TRBD2

CDR3aa: CASVTSGSRQETQYF
CDR3nt: TGTGCCAGCGTCACTAGCGGGAGTAGACAAGAGACCCAGTACTTC
abundance: many
j_gene: TRBJ2-5
v_gene: TRBV7-9
d_gene: TRBD2

CDR3aa: CASSVGGGAGVDEQYF
CDR3nt: TGTGCCAGCAGCGTGGGTGGAGGGGCAGGGGTCGACGAGCAGTACTTC
abundance: few
j_gene: TRBJ2-7
v_gene: TRBV9
d_gene: .

CDR3aa: CATSRPGLADRQYF
CDR3nt: TGTGCCACCAGCAGACCGGGACTAGCGGACCGTCAGTACTTC
abundance: many
j_gene: TRBJ2-4
v_gene: TRBV15
d_gene: TRBD2

CDR3aa: CAIRGQVNYEQYF
CDR3nt: TGTGCCATCAGGGGACAGGTTAACTACGAGCAGTACTTC
abundance: many
j_gene: TRBJ2-7
v_gene: TRBV10-3
d_gene: TRBD1

CDR3aa: CASSGGYGYTF
CDR3nt: TGTGCCAGCAGCGGGGGCTATGGCTACACCTTC
abundance: many
j_gene: TRBJ1-2
v_gene: TRBV12-3/TRBV12-4
d_gene: .

CDR3aa: CSVEDRTGDNEQFF
CDR3nt: TGCAGCGTTGAAGATCGGACAGGGGACAATGAGCAGTTCTTC
abundance: many
j_gene: TRBJ2-1
v_gene: TRBV29-1
d_gene: TRBD1

CDR3aa: CAWSVLGNTIYF
CDR3nt: TGTGCCTGGAGTGTACTTGGAAACACCATATATTTT
abundance: many
j_gene: TRBJ1-3
v_gene: TRBV30
d_gene: .

CDR3aa: CASSQVTGLPGSPLHF
CDR3nt: TGTGCCAGCAGCCAAGTTACCGGGCTCCCAGGGTCACCCCTCCACTTT
abundance: few
j_gene: TRBJ1-6
v_gene: TRBV3-1
d_gene: .

CDR3aa: CASSYKYSTVMNTEAFF
CDR3nt: TGTGCCAGCAGTTACAAATACTCGACAGTGATGAACACTGAAGCTTTCTTT
abundance: many
j_gene: TRBJ1-1
v_gene: TRBV27
d_gene: .

CDR3aa: CASTTSGTGGNQPQHF
CDR3nt: TGTGCCAGCACGACCTCAGGGACAGGGGGTAATCAGCCCCAGCATTTT
abundance: few
j_gene: TRBJ1-5
v_gene: TRBV6-1
d_gene: TRBD1

CDR3aa: CASSFNSRNQPQHF
CDR3nt: TGTGCCAGCAGCTTCAACAGCAGGAACCAGCCCCAGCATTTT
abundance: .
j_gene: TRBJ1-5
v_gene: TRBV5-5
d_gene: .

CDR3aa: CASSYDSGRFEQYF
CDR3nt: TGTGCCAGCAGCTACGATAGCGGGAGGTTCGAGCAGTACTTC
abundance: .
j_gene: TRBJ2-7
v_gene: TRBV7-3
d_gene: TRBD2

CDR3aa: CASTDRAGVYGYTF
CDR3nt: TGTGCCAGCACGGACAGGGCCGGGGTCTATGGCTACACCTTC
abundance: few
j_gene: TRBJ1-2
v_gene: TRBV19
d_gene: TRBD1

CDR3aa: CASRTSGGTDTQYF
CDR3nt: TGTGCCAGCAGGACTAGCGGAGGCACAGATACGCAGTATTTT
abundance: many
j_gene: TRBJ2-3
v_gene: TRBV2
d_gene: TRBD2

CDR3aa: CASSFESQETQYF
CDR3nt: TGCGCCAGCAGCTTCGAGTCCCAAGAGACCCAGTACTTC
abundance: .
j_gene: TRBJ2-5
v_gene: TRBV5-1
d_gene: .

CDR3aa: CASREIGGGTGELFF
CDR3nt: TGTGCCAGCAGGGAGATTGGGGGTGGCACCGGGGAGCTGTTTTTT
abundance: many
j_gene: TRBJ2-2
v_gene: TRBV7-2
d_gene: .

CDR3aa: CSASGRLAGGPRNEQFF
CDR3nt: TGCAGTGCTAGCGGCCGTCTAGCGGGAGGGCCAAGAAATGAGCAGTTCTTC
abundance: .
j_gene: TRBJ2-1
v_gene: TRBV20-1
d_gene: TRBD2

CDR3aa: CASSYSFDGNQPQHF
CDR3nt: TGTGCCAGCAGTTACTCTTTCGACGGGAACCAGCCCCAGCATTTT
abundance: many
j_gene: TRBJ1-5
v_gene: TRBV6-6
d_gene: .

CDR3aa: CASSSRPFANTGELFF
CDR3nt: TGTGCCAGCAGCTCCCGCCCGTTCGCGAACACCGGGGAGCTGTTTTTT
abundance: many
j_gene: TRBJ2-2
v_gene: TRBV11-2
d_gene: .

CDR3aa: CSARDRQGLNSPLHF
CDR3nt: TGCAGTGCTAGAGATCGACAGGGGCTTAATTCACCCCTCCACTTT
abundance: many
j_gene: TRBJ1-6
v_gene: TRBV20-1
d_gene: TRBD1

CDR3aa: CASSLTGGSTDTQYF
CDR3nt: TGTGCCAGCTCACTAACAGGGGGTTCCACAGATACGCAGTATTTT
abundance: many
j_gene: TRBJ2-3
v_gene: TRBV18
d_gene: TRBD1

CDR3aa: CASSSRQGMNTEAFF
CDR3nt: TGTGCCAGCAGCTCCCGACAGGGTATGAACACTGAAGCTTTCTTT
abundance: many
j_gene: TRBJ1-1
v_gene: TRBV9
d_gene: TRBD1

CDR3aa: CASSLRGAGVNEQFF
CDR3nt: TGTGCCAGCAGCTTACGGGGGGCAGGGGTGAATGAGCAGTTCTTC
abundance: many
j_gene: TRBJ2-1
v_gene: TRBV11-2
d_gene: .

CDR3aa: CASSLTSSGYTYEQYF
CDR3nt: TGTGCCAGCAGCTTGACATCTAGCGGATATACCTACGAGCAGTACTTC
abundance: few
j_gene: TRBJ2-7
v_gene: TRBV5-6
d_gene: TRBD2

CDR3aa: CASGVGSSGQETQYF
CDR3nt: TGTGCCAGCGGGGTGGGGAGTAGCGGTCAAGAGACCCAGTACTTC
abundance: many
j_gene: TRBJ2-5
v_gene: TRBV7-2
d_gene: .

CDR3aa: CASSLGGEQPQHF
CDR3nt: TGTGCCAGCAGCTTAGGGGGGGAACAGCCCCAGCATTTT
abundance: many
j_gene: TRBJ1-5
v_gene: TRBV5-1
d_gene: .

CDR3aa: CAISRDRIYEQYF
CDR3nt: TGTGCCATCAGCCGGGACAGGATCTACGAGCAGTACTTC
abundance: many
j_gene: TRBJ2-7
v_gene: TRBV10-3
d_gene: TRBD1

CDR3aa: CASSFSTGGNGYTF
CDR3nt: TGTGCCAGCAGTTTCTCCACAGGGGGCAATGGCTACACCTTC
abundance: many
j_gene: TRBJ1-2
v_gene: TRBV27
d_gene: TRBD1

CDR3aa: CASSPSTGFEQFF
CDR3nt: TGTGCCAGCAGCCCTTCAACCGGGTTTGAGCAGTTCTTC
abundance: many
j_gene: TRBJ2-1
v_gene: TRBV3-1
d_gene: .

CDR3aa: CASSDVERTSYNEQFF
CDR3nt: TGCGCCAGCAGTGACGTTGAGAGGACATCGTACAATGAGCAGTTCTTC
abundance: few
j_gene: TRBJ2-1
v_gene: TRBV10-1
d_gene: .

CDR3aa: CASSPSSYSYEQYF
CDR3nt: TGTGCCAGCTCACCATCTAGCTACTCCTACGAGCAGTACTTC
abundance: .
j_gene: TRBJ2-7
v_gene: TRBV18
d_gene: .

CDR3aa: CASVGQATYNSPLHF
CDR3nt: TGTGCCAGCGTAGGACAGGCTACTTATAATTCACCCCTCCACTTT
abundance: many
j_gene: TRBJ1-6
v_gene: TRBV2
d_gene: TRBD1

CDR3aa: CASSEVWGVDGYTF
CDR3nt: TGTGCCAGCAGTGAAGTGTGGGGTGTGGATGGCTACACCTTC
abundance: many
j_gene: TRBJ1-2
v_gene: TRBV6-1
d_gene: .

CDR3aa: CASSLKDRSEQFF
CDR3nt: TGTGCCAGCAGTTTAAAGGACAGGTCAGAGCAGTTCTTC
abundance: many
j_gene: TRBJ2-1
v_gene: TRBV12-3/TRBV12-4
d_gene: TRBD1

CDR3aa: CASSFGRGGDTQYF
CDR3nt: TGCGCCAGCAGCTTCGGGAGGGGAGGTGATACGCAGTATTTT
abundance: .
j_gene: TRBJ2-3
v_gene: TRBV5-1
d_gene: TRBD2